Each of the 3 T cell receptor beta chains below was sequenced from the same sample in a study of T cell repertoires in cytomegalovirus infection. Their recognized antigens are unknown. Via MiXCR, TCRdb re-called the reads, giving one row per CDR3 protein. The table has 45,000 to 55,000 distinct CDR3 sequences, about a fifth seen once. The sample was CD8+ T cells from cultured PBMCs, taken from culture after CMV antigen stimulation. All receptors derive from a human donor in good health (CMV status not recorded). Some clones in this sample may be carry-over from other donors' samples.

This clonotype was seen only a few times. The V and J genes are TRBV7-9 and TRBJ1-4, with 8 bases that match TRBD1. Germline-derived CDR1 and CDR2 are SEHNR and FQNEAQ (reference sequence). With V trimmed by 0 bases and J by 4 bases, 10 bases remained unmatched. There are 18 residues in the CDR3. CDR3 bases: TGTGCCAGCAGCTTAGCTACGGCCGCGACAGGGGATAATGAAAAACTGTTTTTT. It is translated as CASSLATAATGDNEKLFF. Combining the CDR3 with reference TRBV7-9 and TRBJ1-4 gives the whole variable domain DTGVSQNPRHKITKRGQNVTFRCDPISEHNRLYWYRQTLGQGPEFLTYFQNEAQLEKSRLLSDRFSAERPKGSFSTLEIQRTEQGDSAMYLCASSLATAATGDNEKLFFGSGTQLSVL.

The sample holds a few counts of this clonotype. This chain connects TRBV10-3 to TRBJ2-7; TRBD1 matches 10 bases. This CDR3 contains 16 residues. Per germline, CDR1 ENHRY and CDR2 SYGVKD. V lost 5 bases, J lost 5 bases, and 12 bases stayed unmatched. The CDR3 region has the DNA TGTGCCATCAGTAAGACGACCGGGACAGGGGTCCACGAGCAGTACTTC. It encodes CAISKTTGTGVHEQYF.

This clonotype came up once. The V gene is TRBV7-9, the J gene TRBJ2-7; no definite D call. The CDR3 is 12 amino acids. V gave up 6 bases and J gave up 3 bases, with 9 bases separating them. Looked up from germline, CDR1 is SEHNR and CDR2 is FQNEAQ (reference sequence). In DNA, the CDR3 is TGTGCCAGCAGTTCGACCAACTACGAGCAGTACTTC. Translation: CASSSTNYEQYF.